What follows is one T cell receptor beta chain and its context. While infection was still active, Seattle patients were enrolled and then followed longitudinally. The germline V and J ends were trimmed by 2 bases and 13 bases, with 11 bases remaining between them. CDR1 and CDR2 (germline): MNHNS, SASEGT. The length of the CDR3 is 11 residues. The data stem from a study of blood T cell repertoires in COVID-19. The wider study: The United States, Italy and Spain were the sources of the acute and convalescent COVID-19 samples. Nucleic acid was either cDNA or gDNA, and it came from T cells, B-cell-depleted T cells, or PBMCs.

In the original processing: It was from reference gene primer amplification that nucleated cell counts were estimated. TCRdb's copy holds only in-frame clones and misses some; the assay was immunoSEQ multiplex PCR. The V and J calls and clone size are taken from that table; D and trimming were inferred from the DNA. The sample contains 390,000 or so clones, roughly nine tenths of which appear only once. This clonotype was obtained from a woman in her twenties or thirties with COVID-19, enrolled during active disease. The chain has TRBV6-1 and TRBJ2-5; TRBD2 might be the D (6 bases). Source material: peripheral blood. CDR3 sequence: CASSERSGSYF. Written as DNA, the CDR3 is TGTGCCAGCAGTGAAAGAAGCGGGTCGTACTTC.